This T cell receptor beta chain was identified during a study of T-cell reconstitution after alpha-beta-depleted transplantation in children. This clonotype was observed many times. V lost 6 bases and J lost 4, with 9 bases in between. Looked up from germline, CDR1 is MDHEN and CDR2 is SYDVKM. The length of the CDR3 is 12 residues. Preparation of the TCRbeta library was carried out with unique molecular identifiers. TCRdb redid the calling of the PCR reads with MiXCR, one entry per CDR3 protein. The sample records around 190,000 distinct CDR3 sequences, under 8.5% being singletons. V usage is TRBV28 and J usage is TRBJ1-2; no definite D call. This clonotype was sampled from a boy aged 2 to 10 with acute lymphoblastic leukemia, due to receive a stem cell transplant. This specimen was PBMCs, taken before TCRalphabeta/CD19-depleted stem cell transplant. This CDR3 reads CASSRPTYGYTF. In DNA form, the CDR3 reads TGTGCCAGCAGCCGACCGACCTATGGCTACACCTTC.